This T cell receptor beta chain was captured in a study of blood T cells in healthy people across ages. The authors ran a second PCR of 7 to 11 cycles using a sample-barcoded 5' primer and a J-beta primer mix. TCRdb re-called the 5' RACE reads with MiXCR, one entry per CDR3 protein. The sample lists some 1.5 million distinct CDR3 sequences; roughly 30% were seen once. Germline V gives CDR1 SGHRS, CDR2 YFSETQ. The CDR3 extends over 16 amino acids. This clonotype appeared once. Sequence at one end of the junction differs from germline and may be a read error. The rearrangement links TRBV5-1 to TRBJ2-3; 7 nucleotides line up with TRBD1. Sequencing input: blood. This TCR was recovered from a woman aged 25 to 45 in good health. CDR3 sequence: CASSPEGALTADAQYF. CDR3 nucleotides: TGCGCCAGCAGCCCAGAGGGGGCGCTTACCGCAGATGCGCAGTATTTT. Using reference TRBV5-1 and TRBJ2-3 for the parts outside the CDR3, the full variable domain is KAGVTQTPRYLIKTRGQQVTLSCSPISGHRSVSWYQQTPGQGLQFLFEYFSETQRNKGNFPGRFSGRQFSNSRSEMNVSTLELGDSALYLCASSPEGALTADAQYFGPGTRLTVL.